This T cell receptor (beta chain) was found in a study of cytomegalovirus exposure and HLA in healthy donors. General study points: There was a cluster of highly shared sequence variants that was likely a sequencing artifact. An ancestry cluster, one associated with Asian ancestry, reportedly showed fewer N-insertions than the 666-donor mean in a later analysis.

Though probably carrying unrecorded immune exposures, donors were nominally healthy at sampling. As concerns this clone: The target antigen is unknown.

The PCR used 60 Vbeta and 13 Jbeta primers. Methods used by the authors: In a later analysis, of around 85 million unique beta chains, 9 million to 11 million appeared in at least two donors. Libraries were prepared by immunoSEQ multiplex PCR; TCRdb keeps only in-frame clonotypes and omits some of them. That table supplies the V and J calls and clone size; D and trimming were determined from the DNA. The sample shows about 140,000 clones, approximately 80% of them seen only once. Trimming removed 5 bases from V and 0 bases from J, with 14 bases in between. The CDR3 consists of 15 residues. Germline V gene lookup returns CDR1 MNHEY and CDR2 SMNVEV (reference sequence).

The sample comprised PBMCs. The J gene is TRBJ2-7, the V gene TRBV27; weak D call: TRBD2 (6 bases). The source is a woman aged 50 to 65 in good health and CMV-seropositive. The CDR3 DNA follows: TGTGCCAGCAGTCCCCGGGAGAGCAGCTCCTACGAGCAGTACTTC. Translation: CASSPRESSSYEQYF.